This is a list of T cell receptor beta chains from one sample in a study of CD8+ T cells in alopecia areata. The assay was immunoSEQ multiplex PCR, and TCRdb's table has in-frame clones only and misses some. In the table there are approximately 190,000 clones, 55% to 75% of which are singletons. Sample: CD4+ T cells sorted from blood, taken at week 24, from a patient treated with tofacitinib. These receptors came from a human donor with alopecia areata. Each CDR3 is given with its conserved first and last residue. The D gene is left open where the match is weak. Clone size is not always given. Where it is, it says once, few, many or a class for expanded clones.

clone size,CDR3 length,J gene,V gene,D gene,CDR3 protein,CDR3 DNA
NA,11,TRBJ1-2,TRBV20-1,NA,CSARHNYGYTF,TGCAGTGCTAGACACAACTATGGCTACACCTTC
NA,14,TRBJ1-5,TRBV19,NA,CASSNSRTGGPQHF,TGTGCCAGTAGTAATTCCCGTACTGGTGGGCCCCAGCATTTT
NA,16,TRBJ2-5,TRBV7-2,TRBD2,CASSLTSGGVGETQYF,TGTGCCAGCAGCTTAACTAGCGGGGGGGTCGGAGAGACCCAGTACTTC
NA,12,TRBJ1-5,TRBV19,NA,CASTTSNQPQHF,TGTGCCAGTACCACGAGCAATCAGCCCCAGCATTTT
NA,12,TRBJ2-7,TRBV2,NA,CAGSGTPYEQYF,TGTGCCGGTTCCGGCACACCCTACGAGCAGTACTTC
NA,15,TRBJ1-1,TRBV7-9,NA,CASSLGQRTNTEAFF,TGTGCCAGCAGCCTCGGACAGAGAACAAACACTGAAGCTTTCTTT
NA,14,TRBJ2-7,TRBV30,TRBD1,CAWGTGDGMDEQYF,TGTGCCTGGGGGACAGGGGATGGGATGGACGAGCAGTACTTC
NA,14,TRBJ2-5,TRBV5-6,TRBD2,CASSLLADQETQYF,TGTGCCAGCAGCTTGCTAGCGGATCAAGAGACCCAGTACTTC
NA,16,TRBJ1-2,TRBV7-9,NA,CASSLGQAQDNYGYTF,TGTGCCAGCAGCTTAGGACAAGCCCAGGATAACTATGGCTACACCTTC
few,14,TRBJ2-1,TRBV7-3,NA,CASSMGTLEDEQFF,TGTGCCAGCAGCATGGGGACTCTGGAGGATGAGCAGTTCTTC
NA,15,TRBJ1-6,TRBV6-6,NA,CASSYRGSWNSPLHF,TGTGCCAGCAGTTACAGGGGTAGTTGGAATTCACCCCTCCACTTT
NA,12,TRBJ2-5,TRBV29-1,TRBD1,CSVRQGRETQYF,TGCAGCGTACGACAGGGCCGAGAGACCCAGTACTTC
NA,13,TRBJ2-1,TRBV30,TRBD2,CAWSDSGNNEQFF,TGTGCCTGGAGTGATAGCGGGAACAATGAGCAGTTCTTC
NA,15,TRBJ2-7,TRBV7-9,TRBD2,CASSYGTSGAYEQYF,TGTGCCAGCAGCTACGGGACTAGCGGAGCCTACGAGCAGTACTTC
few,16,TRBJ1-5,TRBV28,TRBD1,CASSPSRQGGGQPQHF,TGTGCCAGCAGCCCCTCACGCCAGGGGGGCGGTCAGCCCCAGCATTTT
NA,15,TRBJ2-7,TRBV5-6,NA,CASSLGLERAYEQYF,TGTGCCAGCAGCTTGGGTCTAGAGAGGGCCTACGAGCAGTACTTC
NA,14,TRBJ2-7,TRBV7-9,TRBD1,CASSSRDRVYEQYF,TGTGCCAGCAGCTCCCGGGACAGGGTCTACGAGCAGTACTTC
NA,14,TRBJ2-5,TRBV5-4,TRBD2,CASSWDGGDETQYF,TGTGCCAGCAGCTGGGACGGGGGGGACGAGACCCAGTACTTC
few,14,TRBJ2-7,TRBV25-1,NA,CASRPQGRGYEQYF,TGTGCCAGCAGACCGCAGGGAAGGGGCTACGAGCAGTACTTC
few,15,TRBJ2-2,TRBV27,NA,CASSFLATNTGELFF,TGTGCCAGCAGTTTCCTAGCGACGAACACCGGGGAGCTGTTTTTT
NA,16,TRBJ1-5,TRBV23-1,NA,CASSRLLDRSNQPQHF,TGCGCCAGCAGCCGCCTTCTCGACAGGAGCAATCAGCCCCAGCATTTT
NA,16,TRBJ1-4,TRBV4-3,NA,CASSQDRAATNEKLFF,TGCGCCAGCAGCCAAGATAGGGCAGCAACTAATGAAAAACTGTTTTTT
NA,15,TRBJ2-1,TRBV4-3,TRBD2,CASSLGLAGNNEQFF,TGCGCCAGCAGCCTAGGACTAGCGGGGAACAATGAGCAGTTCTTC
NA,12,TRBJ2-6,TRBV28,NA,CASSLPGDVLTF,TGTGCCAGCAGTTTACCGGGGGACGTCCTGACTTTC
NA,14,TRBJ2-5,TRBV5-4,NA,CASSPGPVGETQYF,TGTGCCAGCAGCCCCGGCCCTGTGGGAGAGACCCAGTACTTC
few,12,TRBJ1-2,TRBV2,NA,CASSPANYGYTF,TGTGCCAGCAGTCCCGCTAACTATGGCTACACCTTC
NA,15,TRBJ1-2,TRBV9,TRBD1,CASSGPDRGDYGYTF,TGTGCCAGCAGCGGACCGGACAGGGGGGACTATGGCTACACCTTC
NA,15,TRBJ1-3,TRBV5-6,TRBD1,CASSRGTGSGNTIYF,TGTGCCAGCAGCAGAGGGACAGGCTCTGGAAACACCATATATTTT
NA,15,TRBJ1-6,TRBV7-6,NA,CASSLTRQGSSPLHF,TGTGCCAGCAGCTTAACGCGGCAGGGGTCTTCACCCCTCCACTTT
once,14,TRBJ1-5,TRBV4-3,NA,CASSQMDGGQPQHF,TGCGCCAGCAGCCAAATGGACGGGGGTCAGCCCCAGCATTTT
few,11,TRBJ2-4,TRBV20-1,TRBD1,CSASTGTVKYF,TGCAGTGCTAGTACCGGGACAGTAAAGTACTTC
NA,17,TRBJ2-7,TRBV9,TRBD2,CASSPAPGLAGVHEQYF,TGTGCCAGCAGCCCAGCTCCGGGACTAGCGGGAGTCCACGAGCAGTACTTC
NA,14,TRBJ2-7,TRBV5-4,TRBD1,CASSLGQGDYEQYF,TGTGCCAGCAGCTTGGGACAGGGAGACTACGAGCAGTACTTC
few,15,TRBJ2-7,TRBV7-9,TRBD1,CASSQPRTGAYEQYF,TGTGCCAGCAGCCAACCCCGGACAGGCGCCTACGAGCAGTACTTC
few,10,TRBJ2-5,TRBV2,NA,CASRVETQYF,TGTGCCAGCAGGGTAGAGACCCAGTACTTC
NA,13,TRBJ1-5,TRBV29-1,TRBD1,CSVCAGGGQPQHF,TGCAGCGTTTGTGCAGGGGGCGGGCAGCCCCAGCATTTT
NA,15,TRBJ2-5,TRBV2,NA,CASSEALRGRETQYF,TGTGCCAGCAGTGAAGCGCTGAGGGGACGCGAGACCCAGTACTTC
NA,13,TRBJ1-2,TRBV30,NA,CAWTHDSTYGYTF,TGTGCCTGGACCCACGACAGCACCTATGGCTACACCTTC
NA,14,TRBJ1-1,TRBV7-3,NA,CASRPTVGNTEAFF,TGTGCCAGCAGACCGACAGTGGGGAACACTGAAGCTTTCTTT
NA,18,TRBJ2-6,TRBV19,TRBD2,CASRTRLAGGPGANVLTF,TGTGCCAGTAGAACTCGACTAGCGGGAGGGCCTGGGGCCAACGTCCTGACTTTC
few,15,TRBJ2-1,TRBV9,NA,CASSPHADYLGEQFF,TGTGCCAGCAGCCCCCACGCGGACTACTTGGGTGAGCAGTTCTTC
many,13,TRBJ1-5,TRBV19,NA,CASSSGDRQPQHF,TGTGCCAGTAGTTCCGGGGATAGACAGCCCCAGCATTTT